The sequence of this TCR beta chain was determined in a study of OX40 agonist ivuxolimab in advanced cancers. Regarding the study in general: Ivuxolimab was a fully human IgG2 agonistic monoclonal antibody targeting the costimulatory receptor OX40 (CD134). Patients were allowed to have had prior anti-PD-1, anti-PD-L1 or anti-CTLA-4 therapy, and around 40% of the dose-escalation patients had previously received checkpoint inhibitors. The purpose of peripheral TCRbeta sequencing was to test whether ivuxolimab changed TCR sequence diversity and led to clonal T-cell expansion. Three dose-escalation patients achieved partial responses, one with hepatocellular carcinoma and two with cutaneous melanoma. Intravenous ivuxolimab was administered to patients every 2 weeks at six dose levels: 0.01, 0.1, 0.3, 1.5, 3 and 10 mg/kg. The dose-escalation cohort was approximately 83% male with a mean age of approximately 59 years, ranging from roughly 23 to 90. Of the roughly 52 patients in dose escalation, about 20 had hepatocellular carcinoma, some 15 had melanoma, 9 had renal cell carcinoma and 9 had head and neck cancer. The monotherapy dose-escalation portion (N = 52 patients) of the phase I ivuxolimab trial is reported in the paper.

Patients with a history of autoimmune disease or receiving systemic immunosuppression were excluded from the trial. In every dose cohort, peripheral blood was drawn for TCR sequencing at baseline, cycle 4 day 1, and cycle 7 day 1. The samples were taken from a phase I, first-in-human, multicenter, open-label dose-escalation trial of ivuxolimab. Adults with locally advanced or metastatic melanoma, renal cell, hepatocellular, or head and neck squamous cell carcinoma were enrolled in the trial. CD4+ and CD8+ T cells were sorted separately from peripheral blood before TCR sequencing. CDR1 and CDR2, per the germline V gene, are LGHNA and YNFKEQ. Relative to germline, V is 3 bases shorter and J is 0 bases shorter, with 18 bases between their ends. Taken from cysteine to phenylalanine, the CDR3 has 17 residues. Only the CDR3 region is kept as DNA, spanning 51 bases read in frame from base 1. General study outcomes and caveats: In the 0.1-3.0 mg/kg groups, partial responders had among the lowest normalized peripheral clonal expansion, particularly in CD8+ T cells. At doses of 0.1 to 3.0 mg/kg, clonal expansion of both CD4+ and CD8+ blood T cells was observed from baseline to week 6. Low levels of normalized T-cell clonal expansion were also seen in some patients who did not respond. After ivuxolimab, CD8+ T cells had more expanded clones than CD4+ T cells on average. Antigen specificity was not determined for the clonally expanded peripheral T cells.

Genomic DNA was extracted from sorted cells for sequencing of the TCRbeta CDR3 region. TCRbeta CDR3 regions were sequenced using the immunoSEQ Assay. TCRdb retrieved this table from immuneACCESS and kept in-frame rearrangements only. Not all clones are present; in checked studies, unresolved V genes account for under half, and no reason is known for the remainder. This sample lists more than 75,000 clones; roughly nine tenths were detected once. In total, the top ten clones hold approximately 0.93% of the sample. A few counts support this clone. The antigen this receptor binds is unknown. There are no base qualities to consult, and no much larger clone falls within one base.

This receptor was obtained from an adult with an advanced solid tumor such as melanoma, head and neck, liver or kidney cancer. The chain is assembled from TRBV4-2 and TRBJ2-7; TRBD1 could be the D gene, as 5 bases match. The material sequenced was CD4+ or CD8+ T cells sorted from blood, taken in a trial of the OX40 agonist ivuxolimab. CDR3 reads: CASSQILTGLTSYEQYF. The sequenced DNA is TGTGCCAGCAGCCAGATATTAACAGGTCTAACCTCCTACGAGCAGTACTTC.